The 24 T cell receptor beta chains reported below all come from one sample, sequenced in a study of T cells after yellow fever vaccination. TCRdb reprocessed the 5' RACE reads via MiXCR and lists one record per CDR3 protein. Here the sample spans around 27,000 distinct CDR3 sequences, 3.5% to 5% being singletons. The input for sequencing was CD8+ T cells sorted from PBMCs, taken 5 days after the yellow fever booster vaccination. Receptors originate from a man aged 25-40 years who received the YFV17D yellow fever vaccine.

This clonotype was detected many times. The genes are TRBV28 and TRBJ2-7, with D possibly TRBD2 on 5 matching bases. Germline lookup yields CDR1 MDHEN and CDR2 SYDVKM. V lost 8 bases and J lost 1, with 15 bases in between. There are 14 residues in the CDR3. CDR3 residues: CASPGVQPSYEQYF. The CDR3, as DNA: TGTGCCAGCCCCGGGGTTCAGCCATCCTACGAGCAGTACTTC.

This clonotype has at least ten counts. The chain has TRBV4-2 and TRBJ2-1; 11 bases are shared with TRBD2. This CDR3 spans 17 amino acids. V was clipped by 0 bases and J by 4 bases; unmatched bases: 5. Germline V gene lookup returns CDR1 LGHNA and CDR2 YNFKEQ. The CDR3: CASSQEAASGRYNEQFF. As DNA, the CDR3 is TGTGCCAGCAGCCAAGAGGCGGCTAGCGGGAGGTACAATGAGCAGTTCTTC.

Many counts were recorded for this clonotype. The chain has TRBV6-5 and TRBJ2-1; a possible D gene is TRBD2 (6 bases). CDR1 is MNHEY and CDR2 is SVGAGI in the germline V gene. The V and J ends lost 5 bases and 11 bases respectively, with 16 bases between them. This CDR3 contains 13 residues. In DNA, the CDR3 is TGTGCCAGCAGTACTGGGACCGGGACTCAGCAGTTCTTC. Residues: CASSTGTGTQQFF.

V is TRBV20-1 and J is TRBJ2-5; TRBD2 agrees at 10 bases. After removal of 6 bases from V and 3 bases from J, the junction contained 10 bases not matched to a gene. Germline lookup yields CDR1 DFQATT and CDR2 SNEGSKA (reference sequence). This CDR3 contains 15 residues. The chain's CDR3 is CSASAPLAGEETQYF. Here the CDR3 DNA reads TGCAGTGCCTCAGCTCCTCTAGCGGGAGAAGAGACCCAGTACTTC.

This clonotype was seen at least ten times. In DNA form, the CDR3 reads TGCGCCAGCAGCCAAGATGGGACTAGAGGCACCGGGGAGCTGTTTTTT. This gives the protein CASSQDGTRGTGELFF. V usage is TRBV4-3 and J usage is TRBJ2-2; TRBD2 matches at 8 bases. The CDR3 length is 16 residues. The trim removed 0 bases at V and 4 bases at J, leaving 4 bases unmatched. Per germline, CDR1 LGHNA and CDR2 YSLEER.

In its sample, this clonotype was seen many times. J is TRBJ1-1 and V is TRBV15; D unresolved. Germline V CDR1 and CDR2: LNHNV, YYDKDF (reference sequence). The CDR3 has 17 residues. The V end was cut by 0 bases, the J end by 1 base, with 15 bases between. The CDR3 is CATSREIVAIRNTEAFF. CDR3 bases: TGTGCCACCAGCAGAGAAATCGTAGCGATCAGGAACACTGAAGCTTTCTTT. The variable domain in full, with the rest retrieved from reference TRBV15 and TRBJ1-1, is DAMVIQNPRYQVTQFGKPVTLSCSQTLNHNVMYWYQQKSSQAPKLLFHYYDKDFNNEADTPDNFQSRRPNTSFCFLDIRSPGLGDTAMYLCATSREIVAIRNTEAFFGQGTRLTVV.

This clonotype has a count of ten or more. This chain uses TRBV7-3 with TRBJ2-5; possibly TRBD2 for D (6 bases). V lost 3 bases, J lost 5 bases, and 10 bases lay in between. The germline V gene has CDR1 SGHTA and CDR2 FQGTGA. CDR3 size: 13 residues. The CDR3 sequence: CASSFIAGETQYF. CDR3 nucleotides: TGTGCCAGCAGCTTTATCGCGGGGGAGACCCAGTACTTC. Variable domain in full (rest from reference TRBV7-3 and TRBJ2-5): GAGVSQTPSNKVTEKGKYVELRCDPISGHTALYWYRQSLGQGPEFLIYFQGTGAADDSGLPNDRFFAVRPEGSVSTLKIQRTERGDSAVYLCASSFIAGETQYFGPGTRLLVL.

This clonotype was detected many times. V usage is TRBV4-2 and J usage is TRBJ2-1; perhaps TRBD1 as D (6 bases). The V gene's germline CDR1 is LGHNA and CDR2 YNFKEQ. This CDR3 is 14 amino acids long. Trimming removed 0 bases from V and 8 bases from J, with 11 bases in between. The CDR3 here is CASSQEPGQYEQFF. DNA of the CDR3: TGTGCCAGCAGCCAAGAACCGGGACAATATGAGCAGTTCTTC.

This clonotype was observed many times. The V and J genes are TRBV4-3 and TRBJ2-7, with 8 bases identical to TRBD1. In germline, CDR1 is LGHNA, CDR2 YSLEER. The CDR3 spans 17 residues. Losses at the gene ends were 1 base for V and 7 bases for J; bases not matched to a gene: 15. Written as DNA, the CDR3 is TGCGCCAGCAGCCAAGCCCAGGGGGCATGGGGCGCGTCAGAGCAGTACTTC. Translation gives CASSQAQGAWGASEQYF.

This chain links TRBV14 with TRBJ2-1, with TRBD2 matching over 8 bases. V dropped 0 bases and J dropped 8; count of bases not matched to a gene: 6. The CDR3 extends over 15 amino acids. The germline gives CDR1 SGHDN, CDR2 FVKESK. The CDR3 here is CASSQEREGSDEQFF. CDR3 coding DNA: TGTGCCAGCAGCCAAGAACGGGAGGGCTCAGATGAGCAGTTCTTC.

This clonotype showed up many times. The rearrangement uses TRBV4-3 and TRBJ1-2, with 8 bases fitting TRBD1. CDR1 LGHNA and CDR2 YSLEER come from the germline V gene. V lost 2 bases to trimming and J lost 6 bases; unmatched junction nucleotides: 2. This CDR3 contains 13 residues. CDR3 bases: TGCGCCAGCAGCCAAATGGGACAGGATGGCTACACCTTC. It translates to CASSQMGQDGYTF.

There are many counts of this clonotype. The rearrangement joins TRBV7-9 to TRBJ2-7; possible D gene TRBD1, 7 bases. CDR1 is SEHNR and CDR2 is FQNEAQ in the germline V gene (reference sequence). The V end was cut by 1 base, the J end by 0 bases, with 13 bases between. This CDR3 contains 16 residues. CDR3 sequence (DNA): TGTGCCAGCAGCTTAGGCGGGACAGTTAGCTCCTACGAGCAGTACTTC. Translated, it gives CASSLGGTVSSYEQYF.

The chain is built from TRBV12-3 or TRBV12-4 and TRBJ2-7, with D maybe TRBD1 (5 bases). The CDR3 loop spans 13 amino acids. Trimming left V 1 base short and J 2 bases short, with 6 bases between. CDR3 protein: CASSLGGPYEQYF. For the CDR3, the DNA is TGTGCCAGCAGTTTAGGGGGCCCCTACGAGCAGTACTTC.

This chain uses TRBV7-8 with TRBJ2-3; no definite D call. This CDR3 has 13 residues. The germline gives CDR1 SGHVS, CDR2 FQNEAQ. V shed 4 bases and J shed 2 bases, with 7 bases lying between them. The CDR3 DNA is TGTGCCAGCAGCTACTACTTCACAGATACGCAGTATTTT. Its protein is CASSYYFTDTQYF.

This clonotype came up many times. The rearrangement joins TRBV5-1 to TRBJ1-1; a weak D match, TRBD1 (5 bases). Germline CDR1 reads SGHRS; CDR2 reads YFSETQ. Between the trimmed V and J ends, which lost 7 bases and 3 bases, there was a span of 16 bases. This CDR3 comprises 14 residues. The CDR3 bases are TGCGCCAGCGGCCTCGGGGGGTCGCACACTGAAGCTTTCTTT. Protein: CASGLGGSHTEAFF. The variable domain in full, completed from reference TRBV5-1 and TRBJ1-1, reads KAGVTQTPRYLIKTRGQQVTLSCSPISGHRSVSWYQQTPGQGLQFLFEYFSETQRNKGNFPGRFSGRQFSNSRSEMNVSTLELGDSALYLCASGLGGSHTEAFFGQGTRLTVV.

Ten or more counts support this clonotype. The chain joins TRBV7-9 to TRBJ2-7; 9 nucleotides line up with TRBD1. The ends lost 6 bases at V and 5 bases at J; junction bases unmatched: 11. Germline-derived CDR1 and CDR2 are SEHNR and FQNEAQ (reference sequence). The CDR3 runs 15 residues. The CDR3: CASSSGQGIRNEQYF. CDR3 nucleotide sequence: TGTGCCAGCAGTTCGGGACAGGGAATAAGGAACGAGCAGTACTTC.

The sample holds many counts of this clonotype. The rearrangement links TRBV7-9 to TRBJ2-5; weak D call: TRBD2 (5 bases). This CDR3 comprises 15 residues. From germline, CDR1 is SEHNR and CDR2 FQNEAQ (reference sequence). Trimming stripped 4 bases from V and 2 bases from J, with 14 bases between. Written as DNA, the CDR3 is TGTGCCAGCAGCTATATCGGAGGCGGGCAAGAGACCCAGTACTTC. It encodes CASSYIGGGQETQYF.

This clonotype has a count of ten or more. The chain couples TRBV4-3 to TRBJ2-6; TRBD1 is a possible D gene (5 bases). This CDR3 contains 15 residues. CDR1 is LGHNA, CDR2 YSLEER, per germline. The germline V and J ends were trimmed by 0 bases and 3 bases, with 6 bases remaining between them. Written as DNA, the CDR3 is TGCGCCAGCAGCCAAGACAGGGTTGGGGCCAACGTCCTGACTTTC. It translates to CASSQDRVGANVLTF.

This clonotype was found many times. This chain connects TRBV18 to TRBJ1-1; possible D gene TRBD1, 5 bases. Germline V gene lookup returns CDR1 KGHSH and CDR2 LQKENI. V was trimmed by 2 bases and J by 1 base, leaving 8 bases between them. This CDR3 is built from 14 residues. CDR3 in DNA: TGTGCCAGCTCACCAAGGACACAGAACACTGAAGCTTTCTTT. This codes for CASSPRTQNTEAFF.

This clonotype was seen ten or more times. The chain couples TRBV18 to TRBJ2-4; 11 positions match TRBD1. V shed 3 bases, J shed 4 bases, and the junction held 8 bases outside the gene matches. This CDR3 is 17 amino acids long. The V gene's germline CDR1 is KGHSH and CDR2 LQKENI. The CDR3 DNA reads TGTGCCAGCTCACCCTTAGGACAGGGGGCGGCGAAAAACATTCAGTACTTC. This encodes CASSPLGQGAAKNIQYF.

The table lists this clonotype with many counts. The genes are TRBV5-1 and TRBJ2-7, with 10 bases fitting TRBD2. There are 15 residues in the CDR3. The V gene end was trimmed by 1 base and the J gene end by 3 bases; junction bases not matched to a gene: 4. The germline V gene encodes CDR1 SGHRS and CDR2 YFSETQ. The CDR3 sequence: CASSLSLAGVYEQYF. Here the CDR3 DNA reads TGCGCCAGCAGCTTGAGTCTAGCGGGAGTCTACGAGCAGTACTTC.

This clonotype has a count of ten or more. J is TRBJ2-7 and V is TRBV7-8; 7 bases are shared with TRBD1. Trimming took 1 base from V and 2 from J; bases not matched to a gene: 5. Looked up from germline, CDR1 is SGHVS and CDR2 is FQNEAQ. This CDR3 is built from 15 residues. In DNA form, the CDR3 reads TGTGCCAGCAGCTTAGTTCCAGGGGGTACCTACGAGCAGTACTTC. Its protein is CASSLVPGGTYEQYF.

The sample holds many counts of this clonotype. The DNA for the CDR3 is TGTGCCAGCAGTTACTCGATTGGGGGAGGGCTTCGTTCCGGGGAGCTGTTTTTT. This sequence encodes CASSYSIGGGLRSGELFF. The rearrangement links TRBV6-5 to TRBJ2-2, with 7 positions matching TRBD2. Germline assignment: CDR1 MNHEY and CDR2 SVGAGI. V gave up 0 bases and J gave up 6 bases; unmatched junction bases: 13. The CDR3 spans 18 residues.

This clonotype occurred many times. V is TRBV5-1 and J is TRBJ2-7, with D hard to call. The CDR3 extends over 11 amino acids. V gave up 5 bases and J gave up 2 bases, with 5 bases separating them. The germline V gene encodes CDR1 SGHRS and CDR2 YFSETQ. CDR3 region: CASRLAYEQYF. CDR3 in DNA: TGCGCCAGCAGGTTAGCCTACGAGCAGTACTTC.